The 9 T cell receptor beta chains listed next were all sequenced from one sample in a study of blood T cell repertoires in COVID-19. TCRdb's table, derived via immunoSEQ multiplex PCR, lists solely in-frame clones and lacks some. The sample records 300,000 to 450,000 clones, about 87% being singletons. Sample: peripheral blood. These receptors were obtained from a young woman with COVID-19, enrolled during active disease.

This chain uses TRBV19 with TRBJ1-4; D gene unclear. The CDR3 loop spans 11 amino acids. The ends were cut back, 7 bases at V and 8 bases at J, with 8 bases in the middle. The germline V gene has CDR1 LNHDA and CDR2 SQIVND (reference sequence). The CDR3 spells CASMEGEKLFF. The CDR3 nucleotides are TGTGCCAGTATGGAGGGCGAAAAACTGTTTTTT.

The chain combines TRBV7-2 with TRBJ2-5; D remains unclear. The CDR3 runs to 15 residues. Germline assignment: CDR1 SGHTA and CDR2 FQGNSA. The V end was cut by 1 base, the J end by 5 bases, with 14 bases between. The CDR3 is CASSLEVRSAETQYF. The CDR3 nucleotides are TGTGCCAGCAGCTTAGAGGTCCGGAGTGCGGAGACCCAGTACTTC.

The chain uses TRBV6-5 and TRBJ1-2; 8 bases line up with TRBD1. The germline V gene encodes CDR1 MNHEY and CDR2 SVGAGI. V was pared by 0 bases and J by 4 bases, with 7 bases of the junction left unmatched. This CDR3 is built from 16 residues. The CDR3: CASSYSSWDRIYGYTF. The CDR3 nucleotides are TGTGCCAGCAGTTACTCGAGTTGGGACAGGATCTATGGCTACACCTTC.

This chain links TRBV7-9 with TRBJ1-4; no firm D call. V was clipped by 5 bases and J by 5 bases, with 9 bases between them. The V gene's germline CDR1 is SEHNR and CDR2 FQNEAQ (reference sequence). This CDR3 spans 13 amino acids. CDR3 bases: TGTGCCAGCAGCCCTCCGCTAAATGAAAAACTGTTTTTT. This sequence encodes CASSPPLNEKLFF.

This chain uses TRBV10-1 with TRBJ1-6, with TRBD1 matching 9 bases. The CDR3 length is 14 residues. Germline trimming cut 4 bases from V and 10 bases from J; bases unmatched to any gene: 5. Looked up from germline, CDR1 is WNHNN and CDR2 is SYGVQD (reference sequence). The CDR3: CASSVDRGGSPLHF. The CDR3 nucleotides read TGCGCCAGCAGTGTGGACAGGGGAGGCTCACCCCTCCACTTT.

The chain couples TRBV5-1 to TRBJ1-6, with 7 bases matching TRBD1. The CDR3 has 16 residues. Germline CDR1 reads SGHRS; CDR2 reads YFSETQ. V trimming: 0 bases; J trimming: 2 bases; junction bases outside the gene matches: 2. CDR3 loop: CASSLAGQTYNSPLHF. The CDR3 nucleotides read TGCGCCAGCAGCTTGGCGGGACAGACCTATAATTCACCCCTCCACTTT.

This chain connects TRBV5-6 to TRBJ2-7, with 9 bases aligning to TRBD1. The CDR3 has 15 amino acids. The V gene end was trimmed by 5 bases and the J gene end by 2 bases; junction bases not matched to a gene: 8. The V gene's germline CDR1 is SGHDT and CDR2 YYEEEE. The CDR3 nucleotides are TGTGCCAGCAGTTCCGGGACAGGGAATCCCTACGAGCAGTACTTC. Translated: CASSSGTGNPYEQYF.

The V gene is TRBV6-5, the J gene TRBJ1-1; no definite D call. V lost 2 bases and J lost 3, with 13 bases in between. The length of the CDR3 is 15 residues. In germline, CDR1 is MNHEY, CDR2 SVGAGI. DNA for the CDR3: TGTGCCAGCAGTTACATCTATGGTCGGGACACTGAAGCTTTCTTT. Encoded protein: CASSYIYGRDTEAFF.

V usage is TRBV7-2 and J usage is TRBJ2-3; 10 bases are a match to TRBD1. This CDR3 region has 15 residues. Trimming took 5 bases from V and 3 from J; bases not matched to a gene: 5. In germline, CDR1 is SGHTA, CDR2 FQGNSA. The CDR3 nucleotides read TGTGCCAGCAGCACAAGGACAGGGGGAACAGATACGCAGTATTTT. This gives the protein CASSTRTGGTDTQYF.